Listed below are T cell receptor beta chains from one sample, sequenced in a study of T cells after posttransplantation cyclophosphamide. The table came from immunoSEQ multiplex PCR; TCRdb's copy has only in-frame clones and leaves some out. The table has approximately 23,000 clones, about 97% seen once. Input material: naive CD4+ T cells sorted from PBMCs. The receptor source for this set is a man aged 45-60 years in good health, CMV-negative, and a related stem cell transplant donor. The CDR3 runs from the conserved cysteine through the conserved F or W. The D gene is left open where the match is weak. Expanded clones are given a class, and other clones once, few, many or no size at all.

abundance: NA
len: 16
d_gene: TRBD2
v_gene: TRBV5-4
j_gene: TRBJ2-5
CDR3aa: CASSLRTSGGLETQYF
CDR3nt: TGTGCCAGCAGCTTGCGGACTAGCGGGGGTTTGGAGACCCAGTACTTC

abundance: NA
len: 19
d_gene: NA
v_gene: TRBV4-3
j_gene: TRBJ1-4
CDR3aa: CASSQDSPSNAHSGEKLFF
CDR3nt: TGCGCCAGCAGCCAAGATTCCCCTTCAAATGCCCACAGCGGGGAAAAACTGTTTTTT

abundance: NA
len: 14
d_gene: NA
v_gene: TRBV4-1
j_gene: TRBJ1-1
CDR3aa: CASSHLSLNTEAFF
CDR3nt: TGCGCCAGCAGCCATCTTTCTTTGAACACTGAAGCTTTCTTT

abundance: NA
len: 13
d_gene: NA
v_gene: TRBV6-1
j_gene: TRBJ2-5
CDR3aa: CASSDQVGETQYF
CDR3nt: TGTGCCAGCAGTGACCAGGTAGGAGAGACCCAGTACTTC

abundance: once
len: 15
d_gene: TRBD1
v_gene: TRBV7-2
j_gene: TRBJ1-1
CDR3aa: CASSLMGTGNTEAFF
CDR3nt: TGTGCCAGCAGCTTAATGGGGACAGGGAACACTGAAGCTTTCTTT

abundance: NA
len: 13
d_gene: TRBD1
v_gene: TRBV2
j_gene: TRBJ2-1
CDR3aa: CASGGTGGNEQFF
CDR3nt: TGTGCCAGCGGGGGGACAGGCGGCAATGAGCAGTTCTTC

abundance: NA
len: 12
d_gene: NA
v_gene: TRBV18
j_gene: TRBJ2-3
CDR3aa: CASSPRGSTQYF
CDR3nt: TGTGCCAGCTCCCCCCGAGGGTCCACGCAGTATTTT

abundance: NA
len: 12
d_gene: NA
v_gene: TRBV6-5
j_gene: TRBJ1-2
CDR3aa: CASSYPPDGYTF
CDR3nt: TGTGCCAGCAGTTACCCCCCCGATGGCTACACCTTC

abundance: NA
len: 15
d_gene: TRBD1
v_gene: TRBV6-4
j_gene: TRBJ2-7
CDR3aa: CASSAYRDSNYEQYF
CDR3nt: TGTGCCAGCAGCGCTTACCGGGACAGCAACTACGAGCAGTACTTC

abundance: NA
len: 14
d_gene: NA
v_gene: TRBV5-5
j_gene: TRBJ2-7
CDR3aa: CASSLDSHTYEQYF
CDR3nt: TGTGCCAGCAGCTTAGACAGCCACACCTACGAGCAGTACTTC

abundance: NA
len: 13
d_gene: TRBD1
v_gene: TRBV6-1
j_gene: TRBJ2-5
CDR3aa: CAGTAGGSETQYF
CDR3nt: TGTGCCGGTACGGCAGGGGGCAGCGAGACCCAGTACTTC

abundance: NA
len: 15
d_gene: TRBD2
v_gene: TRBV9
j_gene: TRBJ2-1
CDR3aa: CASSVAPAGANEQFF
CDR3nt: TGTGCCAGCAGCGTAGCTCCAGCGGGAGCAAATGAGCAGTTCTTC

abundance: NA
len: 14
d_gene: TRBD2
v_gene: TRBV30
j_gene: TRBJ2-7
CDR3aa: CAWRETSGSNEQYF
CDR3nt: TGTGCCTGGAGAGAGACTAGCGGGAGTAACGAGCAGTACTTC

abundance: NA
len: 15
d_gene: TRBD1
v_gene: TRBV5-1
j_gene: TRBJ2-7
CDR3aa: CASSLGGTVTYEQYF
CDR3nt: TGCGCCAGCAGCTTGGGGGGGACAGTTACCTACGAGCAGTACTTC

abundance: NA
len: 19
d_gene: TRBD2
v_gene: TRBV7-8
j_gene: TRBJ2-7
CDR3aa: CASSLKSGGASTFTYEQYF
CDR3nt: TGTGCCAGCAGCTTAAAAAGCGGGGGGGCTTCGACCTTCACCTACGAGCAGTACTTC

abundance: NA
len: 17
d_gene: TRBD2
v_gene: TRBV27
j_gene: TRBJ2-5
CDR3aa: CASSLGRGGGGEETQYF
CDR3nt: TGTGCCAGCAGTTTAGGGCGGGGCGGGGGGGGAGAAGAGACCCAGTACTTC

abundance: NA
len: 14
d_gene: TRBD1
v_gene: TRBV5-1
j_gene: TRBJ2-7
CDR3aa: CASSRTGFTYEQYF
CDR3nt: TGCGCCAGCAGCCGGACAGGTTTTACCTACGAGCAGTACTTC

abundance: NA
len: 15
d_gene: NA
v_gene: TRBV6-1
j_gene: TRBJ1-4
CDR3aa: CASSRNREGHEKLFF
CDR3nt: TGTGCCAGCAGTAGGAACAGGGAGGGGCATGAAAAACTGTTTTTT

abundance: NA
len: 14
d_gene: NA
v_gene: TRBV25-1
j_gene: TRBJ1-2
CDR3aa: CASAPRVENYGYTF
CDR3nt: TGTGCCAGCGCCCCCCGGGTGGAAAACTATGGCTACACCTTC

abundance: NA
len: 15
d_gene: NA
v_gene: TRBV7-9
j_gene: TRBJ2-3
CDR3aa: CASSFGQGVGDTQYF
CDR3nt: TGTGCCAGCAGCTTCGGCCAGGGTGTAGGAGATACGCAGTATTTT

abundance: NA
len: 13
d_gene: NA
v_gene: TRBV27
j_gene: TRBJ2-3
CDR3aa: CASSAPGGYTQYF
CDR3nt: TGTGCCAGCAGTGCCCCCGGCGGTTATACGCAGTATTTT

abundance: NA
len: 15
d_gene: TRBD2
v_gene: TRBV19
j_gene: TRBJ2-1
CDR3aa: CASSMGLAPPDEQFF
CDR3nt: TGTGCCAGTAGTATGGGACTAGCTCCCCCGGATGAGCAGTTCTTC

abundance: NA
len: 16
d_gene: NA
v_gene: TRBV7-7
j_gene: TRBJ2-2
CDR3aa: CASSPQAYPGTGELFF
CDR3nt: TGTGCCAGCAGCCCTCAGGCCTATCCCGGCACCGGGGAGCTGTTTTTT

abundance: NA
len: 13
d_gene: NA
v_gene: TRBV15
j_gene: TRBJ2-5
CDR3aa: CATSSYSGETQYF
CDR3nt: TGTGCCACCAGCAGTTACAGCGGGGAGACCCAGTACTTC

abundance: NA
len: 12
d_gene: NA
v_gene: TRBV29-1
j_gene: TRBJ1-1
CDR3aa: CSVKGWNTEAFF
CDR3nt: TGCAGCGTTAAGGGGTGGAACACTGAAGCTTTCTTT

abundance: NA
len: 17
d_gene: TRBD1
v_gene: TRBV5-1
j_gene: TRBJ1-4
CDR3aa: CASSSGTGITTNEKLFF
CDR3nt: TGCGCCAGCAGCAGCGGGACAGGGATTACAACTAATGAAAAACTGTTTTTT

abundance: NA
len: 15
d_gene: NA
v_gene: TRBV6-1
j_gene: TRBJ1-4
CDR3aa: CASSGEPWANEKLFF
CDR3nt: TGTGCCAGCAGTGGAGAACCGTGGGCGAATGAAAAACTGTTTTTT

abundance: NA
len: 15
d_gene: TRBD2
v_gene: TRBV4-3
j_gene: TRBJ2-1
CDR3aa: CASSQVQRGANEQFF
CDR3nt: TGCGCCAGCAGCCAAGTGCAGCGGGGGGCCAATGAGCAGTTCTTC

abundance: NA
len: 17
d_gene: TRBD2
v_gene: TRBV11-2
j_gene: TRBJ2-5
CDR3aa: CASSLDGIAGGQETQYF
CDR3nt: TGTGCCAGCAGCTTAGATGGAATAGCGGGAGGCCAAGAGACCCAGTACTTC

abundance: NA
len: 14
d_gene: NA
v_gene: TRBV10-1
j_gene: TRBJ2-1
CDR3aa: CASSEGSGPNEQFF
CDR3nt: TGCGCCAGCAGTGAGGGGTCAGGCCCCAATGAGCAGTTCTTC

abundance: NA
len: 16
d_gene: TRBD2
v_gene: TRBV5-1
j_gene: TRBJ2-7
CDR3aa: CASSFGLAGGSYEQYF
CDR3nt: TGCGCCAGCAGCTTCGGGCTAGCGGGGGGTTCCTACGAGCAGTACTTC

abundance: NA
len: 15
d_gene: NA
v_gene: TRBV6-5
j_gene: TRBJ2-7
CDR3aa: CASRSLTGISYEQYF
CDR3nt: TGTGCCAGCAGATCCCTGACAGGAATCTCCTACGAGCAGTACTTC

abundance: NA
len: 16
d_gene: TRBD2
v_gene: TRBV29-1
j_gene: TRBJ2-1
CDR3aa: CSVGMREGRTYNEQFF
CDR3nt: TGCAGCGTTGGAATGCGGGAGGGCAGGACCTACAATGAGCAGTTCTTC

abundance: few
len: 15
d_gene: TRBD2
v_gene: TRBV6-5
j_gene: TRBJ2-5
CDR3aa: CAKVWGEGAEETQYF
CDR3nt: TGTGCCAAGGTCTGGGGGGAGGGAGCCGAAGAGACCCAGTACTTC

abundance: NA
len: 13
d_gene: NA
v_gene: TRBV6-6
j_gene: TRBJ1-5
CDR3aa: CASRDRVNQPQHF
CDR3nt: TGTGCCAGCAGAGACAGAGTCAATCAGCCCCAGCATTTT

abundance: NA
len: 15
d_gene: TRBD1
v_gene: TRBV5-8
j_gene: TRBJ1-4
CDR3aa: CASSWGQTTNEKLFF
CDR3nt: TGTGCCAGCAGCTGGGGACAGACAACTAATGAAAAACTGTTTTTT

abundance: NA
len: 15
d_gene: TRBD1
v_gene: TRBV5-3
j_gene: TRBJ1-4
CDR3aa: CARSLEQGAREKLFF
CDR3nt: TGTGCCAGAAGCTTGGAACAGGGGGCCCGTGAAAAACTGTTTTTT

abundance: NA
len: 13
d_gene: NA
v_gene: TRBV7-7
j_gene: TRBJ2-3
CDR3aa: CASSETDTDTQYF
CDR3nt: TGTGCCAGCAGCGAGACAGACACAGATACGCAGTATTTT

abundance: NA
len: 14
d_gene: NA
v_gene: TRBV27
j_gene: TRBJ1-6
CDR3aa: CASSRRVLGSPLHF
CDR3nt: TGTGCCAGCAGTAGGCGGGTTTTGGGTTCACCCCTCCACTTT

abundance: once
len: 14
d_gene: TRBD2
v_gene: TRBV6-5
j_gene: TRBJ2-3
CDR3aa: CASSPAGAGDTQYF
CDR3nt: TGTGCCAGCAGCCCAGCGGGGGCTGGGGATACGCAGTATTTT

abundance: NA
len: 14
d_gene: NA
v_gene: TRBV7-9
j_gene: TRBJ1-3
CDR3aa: CASTSGASGNTIYF
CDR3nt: TGTGCCAGCACTTCAGGGGCCTCTGGAAACACCATATATTTT

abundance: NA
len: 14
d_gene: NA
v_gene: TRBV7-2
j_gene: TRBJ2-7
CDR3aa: CASSLDYSSYEQYF
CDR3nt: TGTGCCAGCAGCTTAGACTATTCCTCCTACGAGCAGTACTTC